Described below is a single TCR beta chain sequence and its context. This may arise from a read error, as a much more abundant clone is one base away. Trimming cost V 6 bases and J 10 bases; bases outside gene matches: 18. This CDR3 has 17 amino acids. The germline V gene has CDR1 LNHDA and CDR2 SQIVND (reference sequence). One entry per CDR3 protein results from TCRdb running MiXCR on the multiplex PCR reads. Of 270,000 or so distinct CDR3 sequences in the sample, 30% to 35% were seen once. This entry is derived from a study of breast tumors, draining lymph nodes, adjacent tissues. Samples came from axillary lymph nodes draining the breast cancer.

This receptor was taken from a female donor with breast cancer. Some clones in this sample may be carry-over from other donors' samples. The sample comprised axillary lymph node tissue. V is TRBV19 and J is TRBJ2-1; TRBD1 matches 10 bases. The CDR3 region has the DNA TGTGCCAGTAGAAGGGACAGGGGTATAGAGGGTGAGGACGAGCAGTTCTTC. It translates to CASRRDRGIEGEDEQFF.